A selection of T cell receptor beta chains follows, all from one sample in a study of cytomegalovirus exposure and HLA in healthy donors. Sequenced by immunoSEQ multiplex PCR; TCRdb stores in-frame clones only, minus some. Among over 45,000 clones listed, more than 80% were seen once. Input material: PBMCs. These receptor sequences come from a woman aged 18-29 years in good health and CMV-seronegative. The CDR3 runs from the conserved cysteine through the conserved F or W. The order of the fields is J gene, D gene, V gene, clone size, CDR3 protein, CDR3 DNA. A D gene is named only where the DNA matches it firmly. The size of a clone is reported for some rows only, either as once, few or many, or as a class for expanded clones.

>TRBJ2-3|TRBD1|TRBV7-6|NA
CASSLGTGAASADTQYF
TGTGCCAGCAGCTTAGGGACAGGGGCGGCCTCGGCAGATACGCAGTATTTT
>TRBJ2-5|NA|TRBV19|NA
CASSIVGGETQYF
TGTGCCAGTAGTATAGTGGGAGGAGAGACCCAGTACTTC
>TRBJ1-4|NA|TRBV29-1|NA
CSVDGGWGQNEKLFF
TGCAGCGTTGATGGCGGCTGGGGGCAAAATGAAAAACTGTTTTTT
>TRBJ2-3|TRBD1|TRBV29-1|NA
CSVAPGQTTDTQYF
TGCAGCGTGGCCCCGGGACAGACGACAGATACGCAGTATTTT
>TRBJ1-5|NA|TRBV19|NA
CASSILGSDQPQHF
TGTGCCAGTAGTATTCTGGGGAGCGATCAGCCCCAGCATTTT
>TRBJ1-1|NA|TRBV18|NA
CASSPFGLMNTEAFF
TGTGCCAGCTCACCATTCGGACTGATGAACACTGAAGCTTTCTTT
>TRBJ2-3|TRBD1|TRBV27|NA
CASSLSPRQGLSTDTQYF
TGTGCCAGCAGTTTATCCCCACGACAGGGCTTAAGCACAGATACGCAGTATTTT
>TRBJ1-1|NA|TRBV7-8|once
CASSAKGVNTEAFF
TGTGCCAGCAGCGCGAAGGGGGTGAACACTGAAGCTTTCTTT
>TRBJ2-4|NA|TRBV7-9|NA
CAVPTKNIQYF
TGTGCCGTTCCAACCAAAAACATTCAGTACTTC
>TRBJ2-3|NA|TRBV5-1|NA
CASSLGQGSGSSTDTQYF
TGCGCCAGCAGCCTTGGCCAAGGGAGCGGCTCTAGCACAGATACGCAGTATTTT
>TRBJ2-1|TRBD2|TRBV13|NA
CASSGAGVLEQFF
TGTGCCAGCAGTGGAGCGGGAGTGCTTGAGCAGTTCTTC
>TRBJ2-5|TRBD1|TRBV6-1|NA
CASSELTGGGETQYF
TGTGCCAGCAGTGAATTGACAGGGGGGGGAGAGACCCAGTACTTC
>TRBJ2-2|NA|TRBV29-1|once
CSVASSATGYTGELFF
TGCAGCGTTGCCAGTAGCGCCACTGGGTACACCGGGGAGCTGTTTTTT
>TRBJ2-5|NA|TRBV14|NA
CASSLDFQETQYF
TGTGCCAGCAGCCTGGACTTTCAAGAGACCCAGTACTTC
>TRBJ1-2|NA|TRBV9|NA
CASSSREVTNYGYTF
TGTGCCAGCAGCTCAAGGGAGGTTACTAACTATGGCTACACCTTC
>TRBJ1-3|NA|TRBV6-1|NA
CASSEETASGNTIYF
TGTGCCAGCAGTGAAGAAACAGCCTCTGGAAACACCATATATTTT
>TRBJ2-3|TRBD2|TRBV28|NA
CASSSGRATDTQYF
TGTGCCAGCAGCAGCGGGAGGGCCACAGATACGCAGTATTTT
>TRBJ1-3|NA|TRBV5-4|once
CASSTGTRGNTIYF
TGTGCCAGCAGCACCGGGACTCGTGGAAACACCATATATTTT
>TRBJ2-5|NA|TRBV11-2|NA
CASSLGHAGSQETQYF
TGTGCCAGCAGCTTAGGTCATGCTGGGAGTCAAGAGACCCAGTACTTC
>TRBJ1-5|NA|TRBV27|NA
CASSFWTEPNQPQHF
TGTGCCAGCAGTTTCTGGACAGAACCCAATCAGCCCCAGCATTTT
>TRBJ1-1|NA|TRBV11-3|NA
CASSYSTAMNTEAFF
TGTGCCAGCAGCTACTCGACAGCCATGAACACTGAAGCTTTCTTT
>TRBJ2-3|NA|TRBV6-5|NA
CASTRGDTQYF
TGTGCCAGCACCCGCGGAGATACGCAGTATTTT
>TRBJ2-2|NA|TRBV6-1|NA
CAGRANTGELFF
TGTGCCGGGCGGGCGAACACCGGGGAGCTGTTTTTT
>TRBJ1-2|NA|TRBV7-9|NA
CASSFNGGLLYGYTF
TGTGCCAGCAGCTTTAACGGGGGACTGCTCTATGGCTACACCTTC
>TRBJ1-5|NA|TRBV6-5|NA
CASSPQWNQPQHF
TGTGCCAGCAGCCCACAGTGGAATCAGCCCCAGCATTTT
>TRBJ2-2|TRBD1|TRBV18|NA
CASSPLTGGAPGGELFF
TGTGCCAGCTCACCCCTCACAGGGGGCGCACCGGGCGGGGAGCTGTTTTTT
>TRBJ2-3|NA|TRBV7-2|NA
CASSFRAGTDTQYF
TGTGCCAGCAGCTTCAGGGCGGGAACAGATACGCAGTATTTT
>TRBJ1-2|NA|TRBV7-9|once
CASSLAGQGSYGYTF
TGTGCCAGCAGCTTAGCGGGGCAGGGTTCCTATGGCTACACCTTC
>TRBJ2-3|NA|TRBV5-1|NA
CASRPLIVGTDTQYF
TGCGCCAGCAGGCCCCTAATAGTCGGCACAGATACGCAGTATTTT
>TRBJ2-1|TRBD2|TRBV7-2|NA
CASSPTRLAGGLEQFF
TGTGCCAGCAGCCCGACCCGACTAGCGGGAGGGCTCGAGCAGTTCTTC
>TRBJ2-1|TRBD2|TRBV7-9|NA
CASGASGRSYNEQFF
TGTGCCAGCGGGGCTAGCGGGAGGTCCTACAATGAGCAGTTCTTC
>TRBJ2-5|TRBD1|TRBV10-3|NA
CAIRPGQGRETQYF
TGTGCCATCAGGCCGGGACAGGGTAGGGAGACCCAGTACTTC